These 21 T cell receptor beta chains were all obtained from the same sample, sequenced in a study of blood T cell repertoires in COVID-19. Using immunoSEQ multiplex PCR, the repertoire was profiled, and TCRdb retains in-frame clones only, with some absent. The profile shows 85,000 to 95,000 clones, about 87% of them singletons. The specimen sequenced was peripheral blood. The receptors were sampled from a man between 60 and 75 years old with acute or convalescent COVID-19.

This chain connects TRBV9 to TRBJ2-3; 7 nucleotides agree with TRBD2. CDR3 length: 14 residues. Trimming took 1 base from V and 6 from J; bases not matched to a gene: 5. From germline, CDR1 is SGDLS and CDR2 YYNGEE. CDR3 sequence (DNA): TGTGCCAGCAGCGTATGGGAGGGGAGGGATACGCAGTATTTT. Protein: CASSVWEGRDTQYF.

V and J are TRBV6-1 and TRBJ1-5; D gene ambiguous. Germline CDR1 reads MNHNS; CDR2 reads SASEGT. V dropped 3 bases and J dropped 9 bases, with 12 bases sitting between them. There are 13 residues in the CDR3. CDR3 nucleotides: TGTGCCAGCAGTGATCCGGGGAATTGGCCCCAGCATTTT. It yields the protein CASSDPGNWPQHF.

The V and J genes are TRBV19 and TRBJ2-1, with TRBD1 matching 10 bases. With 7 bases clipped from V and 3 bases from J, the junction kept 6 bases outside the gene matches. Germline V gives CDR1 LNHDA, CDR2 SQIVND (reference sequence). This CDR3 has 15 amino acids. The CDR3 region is CASTSGTGDYNEQFF. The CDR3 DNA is TGTGCCAGTACCTCCGGGACAGGGGACTACAATGAGCAGTTCTTC.

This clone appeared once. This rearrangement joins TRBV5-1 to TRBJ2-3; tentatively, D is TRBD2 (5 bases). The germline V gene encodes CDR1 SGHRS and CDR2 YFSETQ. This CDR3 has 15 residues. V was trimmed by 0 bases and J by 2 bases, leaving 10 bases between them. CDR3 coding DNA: TGCGCCAGCAGCTTGGCCTCCCGGGACACAGATACGCAGTATTTT. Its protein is CASSLASRDTDTQYF.

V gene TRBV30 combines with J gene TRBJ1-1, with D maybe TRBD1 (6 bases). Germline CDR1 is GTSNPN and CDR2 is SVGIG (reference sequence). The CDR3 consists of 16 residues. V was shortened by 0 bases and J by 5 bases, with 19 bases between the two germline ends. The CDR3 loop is CAWSVQFRGAETEAFF. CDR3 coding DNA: TGTGCCTGGAGTGTACAGTTTCGGGGGGCCGAGACTGAAGCTTTCTTT.

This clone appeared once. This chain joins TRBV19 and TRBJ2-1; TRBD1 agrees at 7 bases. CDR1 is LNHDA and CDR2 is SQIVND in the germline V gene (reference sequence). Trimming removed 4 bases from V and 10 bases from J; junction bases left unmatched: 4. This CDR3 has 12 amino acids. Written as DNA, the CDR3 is TGTGCCAGTAGTACCTCAGGGGGAGAGCAGTTCTTC. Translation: CASSTSGGEQFF.

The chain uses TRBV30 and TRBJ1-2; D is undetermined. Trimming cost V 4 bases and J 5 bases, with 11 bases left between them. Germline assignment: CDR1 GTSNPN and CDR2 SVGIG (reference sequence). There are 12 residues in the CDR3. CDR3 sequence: CAWIQRGYGYTF. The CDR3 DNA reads TGTGCCTGGATTCAACGCGGGTATGGCTACACCTTC.

CDR3 amino acids: CASSQQGLNTEAFF. DNA of the CDR3: TGTGCCAGCAGTCAACAGGGATTAAACACTGAAGCTTTCTTT. This chain uses TRBV2 with TRBJ1-1; a possible D gene is TRBD1 (6 bases). This CDR3 has 14 residues. Germline values: CDR1 SNHLY, CDR2 FYNNEI. The V end lost 5 bases, the J end lost 2 bases, and 12 bases lay between the germline ends.

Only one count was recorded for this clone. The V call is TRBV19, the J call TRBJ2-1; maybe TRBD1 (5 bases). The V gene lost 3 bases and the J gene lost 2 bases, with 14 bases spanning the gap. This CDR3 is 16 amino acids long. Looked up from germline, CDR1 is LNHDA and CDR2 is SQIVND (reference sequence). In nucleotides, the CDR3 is TGTGCCAGTAGTATTCAGGCAGGGATTACCTACAATGAGCAGTTCTTC. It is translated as CASSIQAGITYNEQFF.

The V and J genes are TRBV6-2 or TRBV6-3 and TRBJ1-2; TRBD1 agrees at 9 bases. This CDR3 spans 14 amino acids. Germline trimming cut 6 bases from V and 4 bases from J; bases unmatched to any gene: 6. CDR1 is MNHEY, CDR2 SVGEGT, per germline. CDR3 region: CASSPGQGSYGYTF. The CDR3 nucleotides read TGTGCCAGCAGCCCGGGACAGGGTTCCTATGGCTACACCTTC.

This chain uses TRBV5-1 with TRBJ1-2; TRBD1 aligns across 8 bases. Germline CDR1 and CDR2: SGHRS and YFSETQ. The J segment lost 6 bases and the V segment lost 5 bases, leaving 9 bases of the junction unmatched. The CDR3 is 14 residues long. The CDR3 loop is CASRPLSTGDGYTF. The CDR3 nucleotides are TGCGCCAGCAGGCCCCTATCGACAGGGGATGGCTACACCTTC.

For the CDR3, the DNA is TGCGCCAGCAGCTCGGGACAGGGTAGCACCTACACTGAAGCTTTCTTT. Its protein product is CASSSGQGSTYTEAFF. The chain couples TRBV5-1 to TRBJ1-1, with 9 bases matching TRBD1. Trimming took 3 bases from V and 3 from J; bases not matched to a gene: 9. This CDR3 is 16 amino acids long. Germline V lookup: CDR1 SGHRS, CDR2 YFSETQ.

The CDR3 region is CASSVADRGSGNTIYF. CDR3 DNA: TGTGCCAGCAGCGTAGCGGACAGGGGGTCTGGAAACACCATATATTTT. The chain couples TRBV9 to TRBJ1-3; 10 bases line up with TRBD1. The V gene's germline CDR1 is SGDLS and CDR2 YYNGEE. The CDR3 sequence is 16 residues long. The V gene end was trimmed by 0 bases and the J gene end by 1 base; junction bases not matched to a gene: 1.

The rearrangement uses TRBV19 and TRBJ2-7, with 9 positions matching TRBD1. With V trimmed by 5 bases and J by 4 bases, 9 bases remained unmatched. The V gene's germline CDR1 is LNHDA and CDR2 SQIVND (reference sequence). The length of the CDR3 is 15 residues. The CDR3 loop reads CASSAAGTGIYEQYF. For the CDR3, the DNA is TGTGCCAGTAGTGCGGCCGGGACAGGGATTTACGAGCAGTACTTC.

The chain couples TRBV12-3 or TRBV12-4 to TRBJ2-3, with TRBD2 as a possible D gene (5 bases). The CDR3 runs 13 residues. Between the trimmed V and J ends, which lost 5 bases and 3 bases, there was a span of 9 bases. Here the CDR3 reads CASSDWRTDTQYF. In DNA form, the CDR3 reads TGTGCCAGCAGTGACTGGAGGACAGATACGCAGTATTTT.

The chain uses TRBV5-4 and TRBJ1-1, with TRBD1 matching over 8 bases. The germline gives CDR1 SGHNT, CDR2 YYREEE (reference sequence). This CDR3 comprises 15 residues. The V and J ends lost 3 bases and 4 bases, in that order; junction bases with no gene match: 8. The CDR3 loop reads CASSSPTGGGTEAFF. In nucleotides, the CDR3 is TGTGCCAGCAGCTCCCCAACAGGGGGAGGCACTGAAGCTTTCTTT.

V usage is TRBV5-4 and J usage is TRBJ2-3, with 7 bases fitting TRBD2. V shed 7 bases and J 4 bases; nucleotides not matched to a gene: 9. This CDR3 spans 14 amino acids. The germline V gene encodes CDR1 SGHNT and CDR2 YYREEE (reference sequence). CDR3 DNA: TGTGCCAGCTATCGGTGGGGGAGGGCAGATACGCAGTATTTT. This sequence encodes CASYRWGRADTQYF.

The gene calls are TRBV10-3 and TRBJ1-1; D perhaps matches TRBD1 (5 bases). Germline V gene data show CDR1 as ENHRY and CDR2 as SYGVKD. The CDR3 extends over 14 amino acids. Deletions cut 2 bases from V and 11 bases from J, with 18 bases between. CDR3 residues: CAISEMAAQGSAFF. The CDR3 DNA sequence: TGTGCCATCAGTGAGATGGCGGCGCAGGGCAGCGCTTTCTTT.

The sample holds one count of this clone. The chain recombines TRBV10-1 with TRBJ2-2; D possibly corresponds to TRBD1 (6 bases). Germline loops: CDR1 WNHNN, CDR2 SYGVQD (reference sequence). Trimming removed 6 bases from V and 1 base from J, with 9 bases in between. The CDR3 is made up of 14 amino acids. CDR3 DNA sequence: TGCGCCAGCAGACAGGGAAGGAACACCGGGGAGCTGTTTTTT. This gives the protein CASRQGRNTGELFF.

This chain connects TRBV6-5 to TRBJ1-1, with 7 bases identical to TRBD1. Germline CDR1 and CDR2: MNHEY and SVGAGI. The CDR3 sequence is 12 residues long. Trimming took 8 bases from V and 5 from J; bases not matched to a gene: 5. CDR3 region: CASRTGVTEAFF. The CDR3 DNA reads TGTGCCAGCCGTACAGGGGTTACTGAAGCTTTCTTT.

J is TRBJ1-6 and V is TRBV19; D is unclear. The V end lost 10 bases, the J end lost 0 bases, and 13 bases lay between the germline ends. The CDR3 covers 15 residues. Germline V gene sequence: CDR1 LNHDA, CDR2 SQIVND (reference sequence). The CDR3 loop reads CATTSGSSYNSPLHF. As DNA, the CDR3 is TGTGCCACTACAAGCGGGAGCTCCTATAATTCACCCCTCCACTTT.